Presented here are 20 T cell receptor beta chains from one specimen sequenced in a study of regulatory T cells in long-lasting Graves disease. Through Arm-PCR of CDR3 regions and iRepertoire HTBI primers, TCR beta libraries were built. From the multiplex PCR reads, TCRdb called clonotypes with MiXCR, one entry per CDR3 protein. The data hold approximately 400,000 distinct CDR3 sequences, with 15% to 19% observed a single time. The time point denotes: newly diagnosed GD, antithyroid drugs for less than 3 months. The authors made the TCR library using RNA they extracted from PBMCs. The sample in question was peripheral blood mononuclear cells (PBMCs), obtained at new diagnosis, from a patient treated with antithyroid drugs. Every receptor here comes from a female donor with Graves disease.

This clonotype was detected once. V gene TRBV7-8 combines with J gene TRBJ2-7; D is perhaps TRBD2 (7 bases). Per the germline V gene, CDR1 is SGHVS and CDR2 is FQNEAQ. The CDR3 has 16 amino acids. V was shortened by 6 bases and J by 7 bases, with 25 bases between the two germline ends. The CDR3 nucleotides are TGTGCCAGCAGTCCTGGGGGGGGACACCCCTTCGTGGAGCAGTACTTC. It yields the protein CASSPGGGHPFVEQYF.

The chain uses TRBV19 and TRBJ1-4; 9 bases map to TRBD1. The germline CDR1 and CDR2 sequences are LNHDA and SQIVND (reference sequence). The CDR3 consists of 18 residues. Trimming took 3 bases from V and 1 from J; bases not matched to a gene: 9. CDR3 nucleotide sequence: TGTGCCAGTAGTATTCGGACAGGGGTTTCGGGAACTAATGAAAAACTGTTTTTT. Its translation: CASSIRTGVSGTNEKLFF.

CDR3 bases: TGTGCCAGCACCCTGGGTGGGGAGACCCAGTACTTC. It codes for CASTLGGETQYF. The genes are TRBV7-2 and TRBJ2-5; D is uncertain. The CDR3 is 12 amino acids. V lost 7 bases, J lost 5 bases, and 11 bases lay in between. Germline V CDR1 and CDR2: SGHTA, FQGNSA.

This clonotype was recorded at least ten times. The chain combines TRBV2 with TRBJ1-5; no clear D. The CDR3 is 15 amino acids. The V end lost 3 bases, the J end lost 0 bases, and 9 bases lay between the germline ends. Germline-derived CDR1 and CDR2 are SNHLY and FYNNEI. The CDR3 DNA reads TGTGCCAGCAGTGATAAGGGTTATAGCAATCAGCCCCAGCATTTT. Protein: CASSDKGYSNQPQHF.

This clonotype was seen at least ten times. The chain combines TRBV13 with TRBJ1-1, with TRBD1 identical over 11 bases. Looked up from germline, CDR1 is PRHDT and CDR2 is FYEKMQ (reference sequence). The CDR3 is 16 amino acids. V dropped 0 bases and J dropped 3; count of bases not matched to a gene: 3. The CDR3 DNA is TGTGCCAGCAGCTTAGGGGACAGGGGGCGTTACACTGAAGCTTTCTTT. The encoded protein is CASSLGDRGRYTEAFF.

This clonotype was seen at least ten times. This rearrangement joins TRBV28 to TRBJ1-2, with unresolved D. CDR3 size: 14 residues. V shed 3 bases and J shed 4 bases, with 12 bases lying between them. Germline V lookup: CDR1 MDHEN, CDR2 SYDVKM. Here the CDR3 DNA reads TGTGCCAGCAGTTTCACCTACAGTTCCTATGGCTACACCTTC. It translates to CASSFTYSSYGYTF.

The sample holds many counts of this clonotype. The chain couples TRBV20-1 to TRBJ2-1, with D possibly being TRBD1 (5 bases). Germline-derived CDR1 and CDR2 are DFQATT and SNEGSKA (reference sequence). Trimming removed 1 base at V and 5 bases at J, with 18 bases between. This CDR3 is 16 amino acids long. This CDR3 is CSARGPTGLSHNEQFF. CDR3 bases: TGCAGTGCTAGAGGCCCCACAGGCTTGAGCCACAATGAGCAGTTCTTC.

This clonotype was observed many times. The chain couples TRBV6-2 or TRBV6-3 to TRBJ2-5; D possibly corresponds to TRBD1 (5 bases). Germline V gives CDR1 MNHEY, CDR2 SVGEGT. This CDR3 contains 14 residues. Trimming pared 6 bases from V and 4 bases from J, leaving 15 bases between. CDR3 region: CASRIDRYRETQYF. The DNA of the CDR3 is TGTGCCAGCAGGATCGACAGATACCGAGAGACCCAGTACTTC.

This clonotype appeared a single time. The CDR3 reads CSARGGDRAYEQYF. The CDR3 DNA sequence: TGCAGTGCTAGAGGTGGGGACAGGGCCTACGAGCAGTACTTC. V and J are TRBV20-1 and TRBJ2-7; 9 bases fit TRBD1. CDR1 is DFQATT and CDR2 is SNEGSKA in the germline V gene (reference sequence). V trimming: 1 base; J trimming: 2 bases; junction bases outside the gene matches: 3. This CDR3 spans 14 amino acids.

Many counts were recorded for this clonotype. This rearrangement joins TRBV5-5 to TRBJ2-4, with D unclear. Germline CDR1 SGHKS, CDR2 YYEKEE (reference sequence). The CDR3 length is 11 residues. V was shortened by 4 bases and J by 15 bases, with 14 bases between the two germline ends. The CDR3 region is CASSDTWLLYF. The CDR3 nucleotides read TGTGCCAGCAGCGATACCTGGCTGCTGTACTTC.

Many counts were recorded for this clonotype. The chain is built from TRBV5-1 and TRBJ2-2; D remains unclear. V dropped 2 bases and J dropped 5 bases, with 10 bases sitting between them. The CDR3 sequence is 14 residues long. CDR1 SGHRS and CDR2 YFSETQ come from the germline V gene. The CDR3 reads CASSLGPLTGELFF. CDR3 sequence (DNA): TGCGCCAGCAGCTTAGGTCCTCTGACCGGGGAGCTGTTTTTT.

This clonotype was recorded a few times. The DNA for the CDR3 is TGTGCCAGCTCACCCCTACTGACAGGGGGCGAAGGGGAAGCTTTCTTT. As protein: CASSPLLTGGEGEAFF. V gene TRBV18 combines with J gene TRBJ1-1; 10 bases agree with TRBD1. V gave up 3 bases and J gave up 8 bases; unmatched junction bases: 12. Looked up from germline, CDR1 is KGHSH and CDR2 is LQKENI. The CDR3 loop spans 16 amino acids.

This clonotype was detected many times. The CDR3 region has the DNA TGTGCCAGGGGGACCGGGACGGGCAATGAGCAGTTCTTC. Encoded protein: CARGTGTGNEQFF. V and J are TRBV7-9 and TRBJ2-1; either TRBD1 or TRBD2 may supply D (5 bases each). Germline values: CDR1 SEHNR, CDR2 FQNEAQ (reference sequence). The CDR3 covers 13 residues. V shed 9 bases and J shed 6 bases, with 15 bases lying between them.

This clonotype occurred a few times. This may be a read error, as it is one base from a much larger clone. This chain connects TRBV11-2 to TRBJ2-7; 13 bases line up with TRBD2. The CDR3 contains 16 residues. Germline values: CDR1 SGHAT, CDR2 FQNNGV. The DNA of the CDR3 is TGTGTCAGCAGCCCTAGCCGACTAGCGGGAGGCTACGAGCAGTACTTC. Protein sequence: CVSSPSRLAGGYEQYF.

This clonotype came up many times. The J gene is TRBJ2-3, the V gene TRBV27; possibly TRBD1 or TRBD2 for D (5 bases each). The CDR3 extends over 15 amino acids. Germline V gene sequence: CDR1 MNHEY, CDR2 SMNVEV (reference sequence). The V end lost 5 bases, the J end lost 2 bases, and 14 bases lay between the germline ends. The CDR3 is CASSLRDPYTDTQYF. CDR3 DNA: TGTGCCAGCAGTCTCCGGGACCCATACACAGATACGCAGTATTTT.

This sequence joins TRBV10-3 and TRBJ2-3, with TRBD2 matching 8 bases. CDR1 ENHRY and CDR2 SYGVKD come from the germline V gene. This CDR3 contains 15 residues. The V segment lost 2 bases and the J segment 0 bases; nucleotides outside the gene matches: 1. Here the CDR3 DNA reads TGTGCCATCAGTGAGATAGCGGGGAGCACAGATACGCAGTATTTT. Its translation: CAISEIAGSTDTQYF.

The chain employs TRBV7-9 and TRBJ2-1, with 7 positions matching TRBD1. V dropped 1 base and J dropped 8; count of bases not matched to a gene: 11. CDR1 and CDR2 from the germline V gene are SEHNR and FQNEAQ (reference sequence). This CDR3 has 16 amino acids. CDR3 DNA: TGTGCCAGCAGCTTAGGTAGGGACAGAGGGGGTTATGAGCAGTTCTTC. Protein sequence: CASSLGRDRGGYEQFF.

The chain carries TRBV9 and TRBJ1-6; D gene uncertain. This CDR3 contains 13 residues. CDR1 is SGDLS, CDR2 YYNGEE, per germline. V lost 3 bases, J lost 9 bases, and 10 bases lay in between. The CDR3: CASSAAPFSPLHF. CDR3 DNA: TGTGCCAGCAGCGCCGCCCCCTTTTCACCCCTCCACTTT. Supplemented by reference TRBV9 and TRBJ1-6, the full variable domain reads DSGVTQTPKHLITATGQRVTLRCSPRSGDLSVYWYQQSLDQGLQFLIQYYNGEERAKGNILERFSAQQFPDLHSELNLSSLELGDSALYFCASSAAPFSPLHFGNGTRLTVT.

This clonotype was recorded a few times. Just one base apart from a much larger clone, this may be a read error. This chain uses TRBV7-9 with TRBJ1-1, with TRBD1 matching 9 bases. The V gene end was trimmed by 4 bases and the J gene end by 3 bases; junction bases not matched to a gene: 6. The CDR3 sequence is 15 residues long. CDR1 SEHNR and CDR2 FQNEAQ come from the germline V gene (reference sequence). The CDR3 bases are TGTGCCAGCAGCTCCCTCGGGACAGGGTACACTGAAGCTTTCTTT. Protein: CASSSLGTGYTEAFF.

This clonotype was observed at least ten times. This chain connects TRBV12-3 or TRBV12-4 to TRBJ2-5; 9 nucleotides agree with TRBD1. The CDR3 covers 15 residues. V was pared by 4 bases and J by 3 bases, with 6 bases of the junction left unmatched. In DNA form, the CDR3 reads TGTGCCAGCAGTTCAACGACAGGGGGAAAAGAGACCCAGTACTTC. It yields the protein CASSSTTGGKETQYF.